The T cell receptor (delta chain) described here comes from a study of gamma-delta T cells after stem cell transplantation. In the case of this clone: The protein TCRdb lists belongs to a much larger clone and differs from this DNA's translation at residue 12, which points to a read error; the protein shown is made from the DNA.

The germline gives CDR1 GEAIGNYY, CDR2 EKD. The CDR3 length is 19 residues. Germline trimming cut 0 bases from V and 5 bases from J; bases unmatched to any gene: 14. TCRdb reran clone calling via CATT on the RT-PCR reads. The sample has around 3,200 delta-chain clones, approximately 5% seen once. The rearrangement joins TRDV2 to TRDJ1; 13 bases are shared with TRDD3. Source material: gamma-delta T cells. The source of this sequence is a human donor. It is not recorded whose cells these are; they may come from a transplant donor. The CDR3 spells CACDTLLGDTLLSGDKLIF. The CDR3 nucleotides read TGTGCCTGTGACACCCTACTGGGGGATACGCTTCTCTCCGGGGATAAACTCATCTTT.